This TCR beta chain was found in a study of blood T cell repertoires in COVID-19. Clones were sequenced by immunoSEQ multiplex PCR, and TCRdb holds only the in-frame ones, with some missing. The sample lists fewer than 200,000 clones, approximately 83% occurring once. The CDR3 totals 15 residues. V shed 5 bases, J shed 0 bases, and the junction held 4 bases outside the gene matches. Germline loops: CDR1 MNHEY, CDR2 SMNVEV (reference sequence). This clone was counted a few times. V and J are TRBV27 and TRBJ1-5; 7 positions agree with TRBD1. The TCR was taken from a man over 45 with active or convalescent COVID-19. Sample: peripheral blood. CDR3 amino acids: CASSRDRYSNQPQHF. The DNA for the CDR3 is TGTGCCAGCAGTCGGGACAGATATAGCAATCAGCCCCAGCATTTT.